These 15 T cell receptor beta chains were sequenced from one sample in a study of shared clonotypes between healthy human individuals. The protocol was immunoSEQ multiplex PCR, while the TCRdb copy is restricted to in-frame clones and leaves out a portion. The table lists around 990,000 clones, approximately 80% of them singletons. Sequencing used memory CD4+ T cells from PBMCs. The subset is: CD45RA-negative fraction. These receptors originate from a man younger than 35 in good health. Some clones in this sample may be carry-over from other donors' samples.

V usage is TRBV6-1 and J usage is TRBJ2-2; perhaps TRBD2 as D (6 bases). This CDR3 has 13 amino acids. Trimming stripped 8 bases from V and 7 bases from J, with 14 bases between. Germline V lookup: CDR1 MNHNS, CDR2 SASEGT. The CDR3 nucleotides are TGTGCCAGCGCCCTTTGGAGGGGCGGGGAGCTGTTTTTT. It codes for CASALWRGGELFF.

This rearrangement joins TRBV7-8 to TRBJ2-7; a weak D match, TRBD2 (6 bases). Trimming removed 2 bases at V and 0 bases at J, with 11 bases between. This CDR3 has 15 amino acids. Germline lookup yields CDR1 SGHVS and CDR2 FQNEAQ. The CDR3 here is CASSLRDSFSYEQYF. The CDR3 coding sequence is TGTGCCAGCAGCTTACGGGACTCGTTCTCCTACGAGCAGTACTTC.

V and J are TRBV28 and TRBJ2-7, with D possibly called TRBD1 or TRBD2 (7 bases each). The germline gives CDR1 MDHEN, CDR2 SYDVKM. V dropped 4 bases and J dropped 0 bases, with 19 bases sitting between them. The CDR3 spans 17 residues. The CDR3 reads CASSSRGGQGRSYEQYF. The CDR3 DNA sequence: TGTGCCAGCAGTTCCAGGGGGGGGCAGGGACGCTCCTACGAGCAGTACTTC.

This clone occurred once. The rearrangement links TRBV7-2 to TRBJ2-7; TRBD2 aligns across 12 bases. Germline CDR1 and CDR2: SGHTA and FQGNSA. This CDR3 spans 16 amino acids. V lost 2 bases and J lost 2; bases outside the gene matches: 4. CDR3 sequence reads: CASSLTSGRIPYEQYF. DNA of the CDR3: TGTGCCAGCAGCTTAACTAGCGGGAGGATCCCCTACGAGCAGTACTTC.

The CDR3 spells CAIWSGPSGNEQYF. The CDR3 coding sequence is TGTGCCATCTGGTCGGGGCCCTCAGGGAACGAGCAGTACTTC. The chain combines TRBV10-3 with TRBJ2-7; D might be TRBD1 or TRBD2, each matching 5 bases. CDR3 size: 14 residues. The V end lost 8 bases, the J end lost 5 bases, and 19 bases lay between the germline ends. Germline V gene sequence: CDR1 ENHRY, CDR2 SYGVKD.

The chain combines TRBV7-9 with TRBJ2-2, with 14 bases fitting TRBD2. V dropped 5 bases and J dropped 6; count of bases not matched to a gene: 5. Germline CDR1 and CDR2: SEHNR and FQNEAQ (reference sequence). The CDR3 contains 16 residues. The CDR3 region has the DNA TGTGCCAGCAGCCAAGGACTAGCGGGAGGAGCCGGGGAGCTGTTTTTT. Its protein is CASSQGLAGGAGELFF.

This clone was picked up one time. J is TRBJ2-1 and V is TRBV7-9; 11 nucleotides match TRBD2. CDR1 SEHNR and CDR2 FQNEAQ come from the germline V gene (reference sequence). CDR3 length: 18 amino acids. V shed 5 bases and J 7 bases; nucleotides not matched to a gene: 16. CDR3 DNA sequence: TGTGCCAGCAGCCCATCCCGTTACGGGACTAGCGGACTGAATGAGCAGTTCTTC. This codes for CASSPSRYGTSGLNEQFF.

V usage is TRBV5-4 and J usage is TRBJ2-2, with 10 bases lining up with TRBD1. The CDR3 covers 16 residues. The germline CDR1 and CDR2 sequences are SGHNT and YYREEE (reference sequence). The trim removed 3 bases at V and 3 bases at J, leaving 5 bases unmatched. CDR3 sequence (DNA): TGTGCCAGCAGCTCGCGACAGGGGGCTTACACCGGGGAGCTGTTTTTT. Translation gives CASSSRQGAYTGELFF.

This clone was seen just once. The CDR3: CASSQTISGAGSYNEQFF. The CDR3 nucleotides are TGTGCCAGCAGCCAGACGATAAGCGGAGCAGGCTCCTACAATGAGCAGTTCTTC. J is TRBJ2-1 and V is TRBV4-2; maybe TRBD2 (5 bases). The CDR3 is 18 amino acids. V lost 3 bases, J lost 0 bases, and 18 bases lay in between. Per germline, CDR1 LGHNA and CDR2 YNFKEQ.

Details on this clone: Other DNA sequences of this sample code for an identical CDR3. CDR3 in DNA: TGTGCCAGCTCACCACGCCAGGGGACCGGGGAGCTGTTTTTT. It specifies CASSPRQGTGELFF. The gene calls are TRBV18 and TRBJ2-2; maybe TRBD1 (6 bases). V lost 1 base and J 5 bases, leaving 8 bases between the germline ends. Germline CDR1 KGHSH, CDR2 LQKENI. The CDR3 is 14 amino acids. Supplemented by reference TRBV18 and TRBJ2-2, the full variable domain reads NAGVMQNPRHLVRRRGQEARLRCSPMKGHSHVYWYRQLPEEGLKFMVYLQKENIIDESGMPKERFSAEFPKEGPSILRIQQVVRGDSAAYFCASSPRQGTGELFFGEGSRLTVL.

The gene calls are TRBV28 and TRBJ1-5; maybe TRBD1 (6 bases). The germline CDR1 and CDR2 sequences are MDHEN and SYDVKM. Trimming left V 2 bases short and J 5 bases short, with 16 bases between. This CDR3 is 16 amino acids long. CDR3 loop: CASSLGRRGRDQPQHF. The CDR3 DNA reads TGTGCCAGCAGTTTAGGGCGCCGGGGGCGGGATCAGCCCCAGCATTTT.

This sequence joins TRBV7-2 and TRBJ1-2; D remains ambiguous. Germline V gene lookup returns CDR1 SGHTA and CDR2 FQGNSA. The CDR3 is made up of 14 amino acids. Trimming took 1 base from V and 7 from J, leaving 13 bases between them. CDR3 sequence reads: CASSLDPDETGYTF. The CDR3 region has the DNA TGTGCCAGCAGCTTAGACCCCGATGAAACTGGCTACACCTTC.

The chain employs TRBV5-3 and TRBJ1-2; D ambiguous. TRBV5-3 has ORF status, its function being uncertain. Trimming removed 4 bases from V and 8 bases from J, with 12 bases in between. CDR3 size: 12 residues. CDR3 sequence reads: CARSNDPPGYTF. CDR3 bases: TGTGCCAGAAGCAATGACCCACCAGGCTACACCTTC.

This clone was seen ten or more times. This sequence joins TRBV10-1 and TRBJ2-4; D is perhaps TRBD2 (5 bases). V lost 7 bases to trimming and J lost 1 base, with 11 bases between them. From germline, CDR1 is WNHNN and CDR2 SYGVQD (reference sequence). The CDR3 has 14 amino acids. The CDR3 DNA follows: TGCGCCAGCAACACGCCGGGGGCCAAAAACATTCAGTACTTC. It specifies CASNTPGAKNIQYF.

This rearrangement joins TRBV15 to TRBJ2-3, with D perhaps TRBD2 (5 bases). CDR3 size: 15 residues. The germline CDR1 and CDR2 sequences are LNHNV and YYDKDF (reference sequence). Between the trimmed V and J ends, which lost 0 bases and 4 bases, there was a span of 11 bases. CDR3 region: CATSRESGGADTQYF. The CDR3 nucleotides read TGTGCCACCAGCAGAGAGAGTGGAGGCGCAGATACGCAGTATTTT.